This T cell receptor beta chain is drawn from a study of blood T cell repertoires in COVID-19. V was trimmed by 5 bases and J by 1 base, leaving 11 bases between them. This CDR3 comprises 14 residues. Germline V gene data show CDR1 as MNHEY and CDR2 as SMNVEV (reference sequence). The repertoire was sequenced with immunoSEQ multiplex PCR; TCRdb's copy has only in-frame clones and lacks some. Here the sample spans 390,000 or so clones, 90% being singletons. The chain couples TRBV27 to TRBJ1-1, with D perhaps matching TRBD1 (5 bases). The TCR originated in a young man with active or convalescent COVID-19. Sequences were obtained from peripheral blood. Here the CDR3 DNA reads TGTGCCAGCAGTGGCGGGGGGGGGAACACTGAAGCTTTCTTT. Translation: CASSGGGGNTEAFF.